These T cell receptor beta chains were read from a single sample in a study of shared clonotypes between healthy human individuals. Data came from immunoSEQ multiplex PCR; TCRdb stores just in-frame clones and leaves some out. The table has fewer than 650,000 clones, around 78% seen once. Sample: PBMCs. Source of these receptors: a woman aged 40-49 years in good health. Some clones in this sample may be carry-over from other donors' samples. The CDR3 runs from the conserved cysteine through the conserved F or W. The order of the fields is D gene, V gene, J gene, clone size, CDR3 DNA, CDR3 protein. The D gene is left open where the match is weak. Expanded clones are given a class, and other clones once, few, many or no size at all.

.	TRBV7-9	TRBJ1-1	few	TGTGCTAGCAGCCCCCGACAGAGAAACACTGAAGCTTTCTTT	CASSPRQRNTEAFF
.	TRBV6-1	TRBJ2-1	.	TGTGCCAGCAGGACCGGGAATGAGCAGTTCTTC	CASRTGNEQFF
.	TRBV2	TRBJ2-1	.	TGTGCCAGCAGCGAAAGTACCCCCGCATACAATGAGCAGTTCTTC	CASSESTPAYNEQFF
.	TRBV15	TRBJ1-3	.	TGTGCCACCAGCAGAGGTCAGGGATTGGAAAACACCATATATTTT	CATSRGQGLENTIYF
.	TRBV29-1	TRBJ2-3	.	TGCAGCGTTCTACAGAGCACAGATACGCAGTATTTT	CSVLQSTDTQYF
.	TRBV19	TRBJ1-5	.	TGTGCCAGTAGTGGGTCAGGTGGTGGCAATCAGCCCCAGCATTTT	CASSGSGGGNQPQHF
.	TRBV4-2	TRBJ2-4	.	TGTGCCAGCAGCCAAGAATCAGGGTGGAAAAACATTCAGTACTTC	CASSQESGWKNIQYF
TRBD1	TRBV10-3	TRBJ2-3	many	TGTGCCATCAGCGGGACAGGGACAACAGATACGCAGTATTTT	CAISGTGTTDTQYF
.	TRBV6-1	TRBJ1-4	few	TGTGCCAGCAGTGAAATAAGGGCGGTGAATGAAAAACTGTTTTTT	CASSEIRAVNEKLFF
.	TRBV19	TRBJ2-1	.	TGTGCCAGTAGTATAAGGAGGGAGATTTCCTACAATGAGCAGTTCTTC	CASSIRREISYNEQFF
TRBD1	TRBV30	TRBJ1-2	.	TGTGCCTGGTCCACAGGGGTTTACGGCTACACCTTC	CAWSTGVYGYTF
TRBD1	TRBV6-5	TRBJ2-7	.	TGTGCCAGCAGATTGGGACAGGGGGTATACGAGCAGTACTTC	CASRLGQGVYEQYF
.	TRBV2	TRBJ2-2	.	TGTGCCAGTAAATCGACAGGAACGAACACCGGGGAGCTGTTTTTT	CASKSTGTNTGELFF
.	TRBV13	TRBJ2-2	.	TGTGCCAGCAGCTTACGTGAAGGGTCGGGCACCGGGGAGCTGTTTTTT	CASSLREGSGTGELFF
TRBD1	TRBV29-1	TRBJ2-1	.	TGCAGCGTCGTGACAGGGGGCTCCTACAATGAGCAGTTCTTC	CSVVTGGSYNEQFF
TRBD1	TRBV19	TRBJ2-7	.	TGTGCCAGTAGCAAGGGACAGGGGGCTGTCTACGAGCAGTACTTC	CASSKGQGAVYEQYF
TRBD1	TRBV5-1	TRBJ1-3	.	TGCGCCAGCAGCTTGACAGGGGGCTCTGGAAACACCATATATTTT	CASSLTGGSGNTIYF
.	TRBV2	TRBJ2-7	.	TGTGCCAGCAGTGAGGGTGGGGGGCTCCCCTACGAGCAGTACTTC	CASSEGGGLPYEQYF
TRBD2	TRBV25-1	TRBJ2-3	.	TGTGCCAGCAGTGAATGGGGCGGGAGTTATTCAGATACGCAGTATTTT	CASSEWGGSYSDTQYF
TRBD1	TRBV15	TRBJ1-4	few	TGTGCCACCAGCAGGTTAGGGACAGGCGTTAATGAAAAACTGTTTTTT	CATSRLGTGVNEKLFF
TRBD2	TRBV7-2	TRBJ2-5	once	TGTGCCAGCAGCTCTACTGTGCTAGCGGGAGGTTATCAAGAGACCCAGTACTTC	CASSSTVLAGGYQETQYF
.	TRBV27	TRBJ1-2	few	TGTGCCAGCAGTTTATCTCCCAGTATCTATGGCTACACCTTC	CASSLSPSIYGYTF
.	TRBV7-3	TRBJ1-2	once	TGTGCCAGCAGCCAAACAGGGATTGGGGGCTACACCTTC	CASSQTGIGGYTF
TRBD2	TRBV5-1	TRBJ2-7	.	TGCGCCAGCAGCTTGGGGACTAGCGGGACATTGTCCTACGAGCAGTACTTC	CASSLGTSGTLSYEQYF
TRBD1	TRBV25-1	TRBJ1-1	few	TGTGCCAGCAGTGACGATCCGAGGGACAGGGGGCGAACTGAAGCTTTCTTT	CASSDDPRDRGRTEAFF
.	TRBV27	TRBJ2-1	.	TGTGCCAGCAGTTTATTTCCGGACTACCAAGACTCCTACAATGAGCAGTTCTTC	CASSLFPDYQDSYNEQFF
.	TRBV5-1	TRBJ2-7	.	TGCGCCAGCAGCTTAAGGGGCCCCAACTCCTACGAGCAGTACTTC	CASSLRGPNSYEQYF
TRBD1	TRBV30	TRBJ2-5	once	TGTGCCTGGAGTGCGGACCGGACAGGGATGGAGACCCAGTACTTC	CAWSADRTGMETQYF
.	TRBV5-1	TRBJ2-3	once	TGCGCCAGCAGCGCGGACCAGGGAGCCGATACGCAGTATTTT	CASSADQGADTQYF
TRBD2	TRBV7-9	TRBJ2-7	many	TGTGCCAGCAGCCCCCGGGAGGGGTACGAGCAGTACTTC	CASSPREGYEQYF
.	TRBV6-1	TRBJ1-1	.	TGTGCCAGCAGTGAAGCGGGGCAGAACACTGAAGCTTTCTTT	CASSEAGQNTEAFF
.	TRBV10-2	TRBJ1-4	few	TGCGCCAGCAGTGGTCAGATGGTTGAAAAACTGTTTTTT	CASSGQMVEKLFF
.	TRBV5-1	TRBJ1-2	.	TGCGCCAGCAGCTTAGACGGTAGTGACTATGGCTACACCTTC	CASSLDGSDYGYTF
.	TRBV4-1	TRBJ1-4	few	TGCGCCAGCACCCGACAGCTAAATAATGAAAAACTGTTTTTT	CASTRQLNNEKLFF
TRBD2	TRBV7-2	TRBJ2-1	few	TGTGCCAGCAGCTTAGTTACCGGGAGGGGAAATGAGCAGTTCTTC	CASSLVTGRGNEQFF
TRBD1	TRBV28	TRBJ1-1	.	TGTGCCAGCAGTCCTAGGCTAACAGGGGGCGCGGGCACTGAAGCTTTCTTT	CASSPRLTGGAGTEAFF
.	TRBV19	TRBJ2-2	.	TGTGCCAGTAGTCCATCATCGTCCGGGGGCACCGGGGAGCTGTTTTTT	CASSPSSSGGTGELFF